This TCR beta chain was identified during a study of identifying expanded T cells in peripheral blood. Study outcomes and limitations: Over around two and four weeks, about 15 and 18 clones changed, versus 1.2 between replicates. Across healthy donors, higher total template counts meant significantly greater roughly two-week count variance.

A note on this clone: Its cognate antigen is unknown.

Profiling relied on immunoSEQ multiplex PCR, and the TCRdb table lists in-frame clones only, not all of them. The repertoire holds 50,000 or so clones, with around 90% as singletons. No infections or other immune events were documented during collection. The sample was blood. The sequence was collected from a person between 18 and 69 years old in good health.

Here the CDR3 reads CASSPRARTSGNTIYF. The CDR3 coding sequence is TGTGCCAGTAGCCCTCGGGCCCGGACATCTGGAAACACCATATATTTT. This chain links TRBV19 with TRBJ1-3; maybe TRBD1 (5 bases). V lost 6 bases and J lost 1, with 16 bases in between. The CDR3 runs to 16 residues. Per the germline V gene, CDR1 is LNHDA and CDR2 is SQIVND (reference sequence).